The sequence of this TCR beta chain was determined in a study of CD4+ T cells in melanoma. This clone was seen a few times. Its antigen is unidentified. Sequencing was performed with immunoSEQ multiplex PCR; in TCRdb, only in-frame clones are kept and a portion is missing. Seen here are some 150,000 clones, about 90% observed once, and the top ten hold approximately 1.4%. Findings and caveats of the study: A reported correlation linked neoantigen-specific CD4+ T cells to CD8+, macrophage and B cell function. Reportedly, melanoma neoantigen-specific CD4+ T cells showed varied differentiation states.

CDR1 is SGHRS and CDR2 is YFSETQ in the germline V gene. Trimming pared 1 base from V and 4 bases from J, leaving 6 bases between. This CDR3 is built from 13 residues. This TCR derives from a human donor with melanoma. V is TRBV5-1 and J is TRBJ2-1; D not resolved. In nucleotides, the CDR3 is TGCGCCAGCAGCTTGACTGGATACAATGAGCAGTTCTTC. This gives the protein CASSLTGYNEQFF.